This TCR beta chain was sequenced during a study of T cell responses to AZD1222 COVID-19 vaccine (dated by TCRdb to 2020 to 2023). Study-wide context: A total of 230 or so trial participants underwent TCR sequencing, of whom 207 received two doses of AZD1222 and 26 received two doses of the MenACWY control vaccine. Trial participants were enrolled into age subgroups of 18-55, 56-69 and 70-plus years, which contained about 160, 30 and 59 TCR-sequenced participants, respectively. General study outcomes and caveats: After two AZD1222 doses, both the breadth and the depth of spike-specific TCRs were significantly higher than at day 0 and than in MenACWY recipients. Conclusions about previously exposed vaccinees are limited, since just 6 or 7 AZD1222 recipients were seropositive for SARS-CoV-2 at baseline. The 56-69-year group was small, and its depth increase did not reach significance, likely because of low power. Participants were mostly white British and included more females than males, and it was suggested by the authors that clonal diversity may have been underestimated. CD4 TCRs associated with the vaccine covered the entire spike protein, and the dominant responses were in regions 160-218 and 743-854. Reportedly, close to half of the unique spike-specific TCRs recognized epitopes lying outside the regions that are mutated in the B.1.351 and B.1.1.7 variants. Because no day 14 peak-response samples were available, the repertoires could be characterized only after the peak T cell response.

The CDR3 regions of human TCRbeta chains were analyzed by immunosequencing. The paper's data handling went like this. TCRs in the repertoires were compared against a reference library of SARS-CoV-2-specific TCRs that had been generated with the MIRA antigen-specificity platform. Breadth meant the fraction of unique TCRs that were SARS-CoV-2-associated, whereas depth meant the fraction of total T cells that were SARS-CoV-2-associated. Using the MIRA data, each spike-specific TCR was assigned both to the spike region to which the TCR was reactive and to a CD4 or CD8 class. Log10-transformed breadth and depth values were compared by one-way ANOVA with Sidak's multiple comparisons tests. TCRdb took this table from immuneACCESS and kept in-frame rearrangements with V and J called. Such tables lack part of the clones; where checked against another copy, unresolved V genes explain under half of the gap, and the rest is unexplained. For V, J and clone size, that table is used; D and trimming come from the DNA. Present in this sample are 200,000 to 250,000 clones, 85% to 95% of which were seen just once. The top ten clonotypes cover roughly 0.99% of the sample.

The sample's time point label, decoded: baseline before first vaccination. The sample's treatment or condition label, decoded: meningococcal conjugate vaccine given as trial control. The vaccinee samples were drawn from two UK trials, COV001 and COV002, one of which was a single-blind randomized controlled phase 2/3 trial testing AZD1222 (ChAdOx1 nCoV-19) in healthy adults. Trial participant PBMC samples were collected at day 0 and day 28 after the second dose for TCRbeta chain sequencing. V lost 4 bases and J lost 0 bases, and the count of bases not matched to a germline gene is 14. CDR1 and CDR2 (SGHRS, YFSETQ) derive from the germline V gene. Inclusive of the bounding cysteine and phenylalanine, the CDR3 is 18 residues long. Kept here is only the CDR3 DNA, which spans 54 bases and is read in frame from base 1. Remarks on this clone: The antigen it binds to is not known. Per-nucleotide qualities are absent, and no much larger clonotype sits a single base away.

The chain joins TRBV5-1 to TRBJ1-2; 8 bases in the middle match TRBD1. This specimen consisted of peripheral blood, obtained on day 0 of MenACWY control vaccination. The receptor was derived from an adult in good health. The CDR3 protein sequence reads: CASSPDWGTGGANYGYTF. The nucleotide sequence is TGCGCCAGCAGCCCGGATTGGGGAACAGGGGGTGCTAACTATGGCTACACCTTC. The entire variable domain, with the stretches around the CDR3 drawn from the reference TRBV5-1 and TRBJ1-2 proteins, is KAGVTQTPRYLIKTRGQQVTLSCSPISGHRSVSWYQQTPGQGLQFLFEYFSETQRNKGNFPGRFSGRQFSNSRSEMNVSTLELGDSALYLCASSPDWGTGGANYGYTFGSGTRLTVV.